This entry concerns a single T cell receptor beta chain. This clone has a single count. Its antigen specificity is not known. One base away there is no much larger clone; base qualities are not given. This entry comes from a study of blood T cell repertoires in COVID-19 (dated by TCRdb to the early 2020s). General notes on the study: The collaborator samples originated in the United States, Italy and Spain and spanned the acute and convalescent phases of COVID-19. The material from the prospective study consisted of cDNA or gDNA derived from T cells, B-cell-depleted T cells, or PBMCs. Subjects who had been exposed to COVID-19, were actively infected with it, or had recovered from it provided the deeply sampled blood TCRbeta repertoires that made up the dataset. The repertoires were released in a freely available public database meant as a resource for research on the immune response to SARS-CoV-2. Samples came from the ongoing ImmuneRACE study (first 160 participants) plus 1,254 subjects from 6 global collaborators. The sample metadata nearly always contained a de-identified subject ID, COVID-19 status, age in years and sex. Where available, HLA class I and class II types were taken from metadata supplied by the sample provider and were not determined by assay-based typing.

The immunoSEQ Assay, a bias-controlled multiplex PCR, was used to amplify TCRbeta CDR3 regions from genomic DNA. For the original study's pipeline: The number of nucleated cells in each sample was estimated by amplification of reference gene primers within the assay. Sequence reads were collapsed and filtered to measure the absolute abundance of every unique TCRbeta CDR3 rearrangement. For each sample, productive Simpson clonality was calculated by taking the square root of Simpson's diversity index across productive rearrangements. TCRdb took this table from immuneACCESS and kept in-frame rearrangements with V and J called. Such tables lack part of the clones; where checked against another copy, unresolved V genes explain under half of the gap, and the rest is unexplained. That table furnishes V, J and clone size, whereas the DNA furnished D and trimming. The sample table lists 250,000 to 300,000 clones, about 90% of them with a count of one. The ten largest clones add up to about 11% of the sample.

In Seattle, one collaborating source enrolled patients while the infection was active and tracked those patients longitudinally over the course of disease. Collaborating institutions collected whole blood in K2EDTA tubes following their own protocols. For TCRbeta analysis, collaborator samples were shipped as frozen whole blood, as isolated PBMCs, or as DNA extracted from either sample type. CDR1 SEHNR and CDR2 FQNEAQ were looked up in the germline V gene (reference sequence). V is reduced by 3 bases and J by 8 bases, leaving a spacing of 10 bases between them. The CDR3 sequence holds 12 residues, the cysteine and phenylalanine included. Solely the CDR3 DNA is kept, with 36 bases framed from the first base. Overall results and qualifications from the work: How much clinical and demographic metadata was included differed by source and by participant, and the metadata was provided uncurated.

Sequenced input: peripheral blood. Recombination linked TRBV7-9 to TRBJ1-2, and TRBD1 may be the D gene, going by 6 matching bases. The receptor comes from a woman in her thirties with COVID-19, enrolled during active disease. The CDR3 in this case is CASSFPGAGYTF. DNA sequence: TGTGCCAGCAGCTTTCCAGGGGCGGGCTACACCTTC.